The 5 T cell receptor beta chains below come from one sample, sequenced in a study of molecular identifiers for immune sequencing clone quantification. Each CDR3 protein gets one entry after TCRdb re-called the PCR reads with MiXCR. Of over 85,000 distinct CDR3 sequences listed, about 21% are singletons. Sequencing used naive CD8+ T cells from blood, with Jurkat cell RNA spiked in. This sample's subset: FACS-sorted CD8+CD4-CCR7+CD45RA+ naive T cells. These receptors all stem from a human donor in good health. Some libraries in this study had Jurkat cell RNA spiked in.

This clonotype was picked up many times. The gene calls are TRBV7-3 and TRBJ2-1; 7 positions agree with TRBD2. V lost 4 bases, J lost 7 bases, and 19 bases stayed unmatched. This CDR3 has 18 amino acids. CDR1 and CDR2 (germline): SGHTA, FQGTGA. The CDR3 coding sequence is TGTGCCAGCAGCTCCGAGGCCCCGGGACTACCTAAAGATAATGAGCAGTTCTTC. Protein product: CASSSEAPGLPKDNEQFF. Variable domain in full (rest from reference TRBV7-3 and TRBJ2-1): GAGVSQTPSNKVTEKGKYVELRCDPISGHTALYWYRQSLGQGPEFLIYFQGTGAADDSGLPNDRFFAVRPEGSVSTLKIQRTERGDSAVYLCASSSEAPGLPKDNEQFFGPGTRLTVL.

This clonotype showed up many times. This chain joins TRBV7-6 and TRBJ2-7, with TRBD2 identical over 11 bases. Germline lookup yields CDR1 SGHVS and CDR2 FNYEAQ. The CDR3 length is 15 residues. The J segment lost 6 bases and the V segment lost 5 bases, leaving 9 bases of the junction unmatched. CDR3 coding DNA: TGTGCCAGCAGCCAAACGACTAGCGGGGATGGCGAGCAGTACTTC. Residues: CASSQTTSGDGEQYF.

This clonotype was counted at least ten times. This chain links TRBV5-1 with TRBJ2-3; tentative D call: TRBD1 (6 bases). The CDR3 consists of 18 residues. V lost 2 bases and J 3 bases, leaving 22 bases between the germline ends. The germline V gene has CDR1 SGHRS and CDR2 YFSETQ. CDR3 in DNA: TGCGCCAGCAGCTTCAGACAGGTTCCCCTCCCCGGGACAGATACGCAGTATTTT. Translating gives CASSFRQVPLPGTDTQYF.

The rearrangement links TRBV4-1 to TRBJ2-7; perhaps TRBD2 as D (6 bases). This CDR3 spans 16 amino acids. Germline V gives CDR1 MGHRA, CDR2 YSYEKL. Trimming shortened V by 4 bases and J by 0 bases, and 16 bases separated the two germline ends. CDR3 in DNA: TGCGCCAGCAGCCTACGGAGGGGCCCAAGCTCCTACGAGCAGTACTTC. This gives the protein CASSLRRGPSSYEQYF.

The sample holds a few counts of this clonotype. The rearrangement links TRBV3-1 to TRBJ2-1, with D uncertain. The CDR3 has 19 amino acids. The V end was cut by 1 base, the J end by 0 bases, with 19 bases between. Germline V gives CDR1 LGHDT, CDR2 YNNKEL (reference sequence). The CDR3 sequence: CASSQARILSPSSYNEQFF. In DNA, the CDR3 is TGTGCCAGCAGCCAAGCGAGAATACTTTCACCGAGCTCCTACAATGAGCAGTTCTTC.